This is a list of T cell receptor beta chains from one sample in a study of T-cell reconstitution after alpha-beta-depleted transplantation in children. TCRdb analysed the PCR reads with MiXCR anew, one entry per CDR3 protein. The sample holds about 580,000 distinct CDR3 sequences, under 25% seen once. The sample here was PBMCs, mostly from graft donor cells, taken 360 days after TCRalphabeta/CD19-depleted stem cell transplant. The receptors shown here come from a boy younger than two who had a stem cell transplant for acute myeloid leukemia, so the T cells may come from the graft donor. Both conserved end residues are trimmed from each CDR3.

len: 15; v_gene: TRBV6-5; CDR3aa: ASSPPRQIRYNSPLH
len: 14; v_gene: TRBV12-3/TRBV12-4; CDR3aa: ASSPRERGRGDTQY
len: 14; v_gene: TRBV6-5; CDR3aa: ASSYWTSGGPYEQY
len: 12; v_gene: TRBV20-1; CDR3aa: SASTYRVAYEQY
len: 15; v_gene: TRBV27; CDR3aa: ASSFYPVSQGYNEQF
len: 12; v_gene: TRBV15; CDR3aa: ATSGRQPNQPQH
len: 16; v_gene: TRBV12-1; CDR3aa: ASSFPVSGPSLHNEQF
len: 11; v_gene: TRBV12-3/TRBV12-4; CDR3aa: ASSPGTNNEQF
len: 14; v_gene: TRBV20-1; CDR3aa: SAISSRNGAWSPLH
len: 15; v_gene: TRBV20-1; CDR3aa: CARDGAGATTYNEQF
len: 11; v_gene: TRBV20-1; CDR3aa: SAPDRVADTQY
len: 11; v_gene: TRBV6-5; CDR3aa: ASSYEPHYGYT
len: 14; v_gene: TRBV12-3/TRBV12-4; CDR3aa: ASSSKGENNEDTQY
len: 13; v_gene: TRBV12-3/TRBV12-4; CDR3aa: ASSLGQSRNQPQH
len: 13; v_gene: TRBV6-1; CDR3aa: ASSDGRYSYNEQF
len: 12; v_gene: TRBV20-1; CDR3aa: SAATSGVLNEQF
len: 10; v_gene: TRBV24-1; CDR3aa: ATSDTLRSYT
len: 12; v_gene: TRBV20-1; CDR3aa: SARDQTAGYEQY
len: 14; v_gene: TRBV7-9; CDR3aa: ASSLAREGLGNEQF
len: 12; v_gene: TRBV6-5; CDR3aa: ASSSNPGGYEQY
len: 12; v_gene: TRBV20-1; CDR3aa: SADPGQFGETQY
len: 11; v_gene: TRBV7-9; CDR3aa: ASSLNWSHEQY
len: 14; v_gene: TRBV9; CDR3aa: ASSVEQELAYNEQF
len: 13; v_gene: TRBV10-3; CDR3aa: AISAMTGGSYEQY
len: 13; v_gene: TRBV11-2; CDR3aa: ASSLILGFTDTQY
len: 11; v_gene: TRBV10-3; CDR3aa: AIKLPNTGELF
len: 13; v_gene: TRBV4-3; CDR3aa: ASSPTGQGRVGYT
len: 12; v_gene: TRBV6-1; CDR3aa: ASILGVGGDIQY
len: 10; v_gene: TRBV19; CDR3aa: ASSGQNNEQF
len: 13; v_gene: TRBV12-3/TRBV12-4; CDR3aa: ASSFTTGSIPEQY
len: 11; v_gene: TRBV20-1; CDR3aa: SALDRVYTEAF
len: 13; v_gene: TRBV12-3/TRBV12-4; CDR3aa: ASSPWAGPTDTQY
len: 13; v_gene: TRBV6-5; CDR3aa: ASSYQAEPWSEQF
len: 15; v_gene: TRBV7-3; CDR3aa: ASSLYARDSNTDTQY
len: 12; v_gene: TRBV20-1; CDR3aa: SAKRQGGNSPLH
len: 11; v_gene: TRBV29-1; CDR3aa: SVRTGENYGYT
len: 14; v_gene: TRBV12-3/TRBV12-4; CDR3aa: ASSLHPRTTQETQY
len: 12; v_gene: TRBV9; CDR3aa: ASSGDVSYNEQF
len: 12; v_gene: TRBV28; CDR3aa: ASSVLVRAETQY
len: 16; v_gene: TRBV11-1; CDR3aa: ASSLVVGPLASYNEQF
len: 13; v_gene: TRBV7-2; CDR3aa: ASSPDSTTNEKLF
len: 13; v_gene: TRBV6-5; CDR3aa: ASSYSRAGHQPQH